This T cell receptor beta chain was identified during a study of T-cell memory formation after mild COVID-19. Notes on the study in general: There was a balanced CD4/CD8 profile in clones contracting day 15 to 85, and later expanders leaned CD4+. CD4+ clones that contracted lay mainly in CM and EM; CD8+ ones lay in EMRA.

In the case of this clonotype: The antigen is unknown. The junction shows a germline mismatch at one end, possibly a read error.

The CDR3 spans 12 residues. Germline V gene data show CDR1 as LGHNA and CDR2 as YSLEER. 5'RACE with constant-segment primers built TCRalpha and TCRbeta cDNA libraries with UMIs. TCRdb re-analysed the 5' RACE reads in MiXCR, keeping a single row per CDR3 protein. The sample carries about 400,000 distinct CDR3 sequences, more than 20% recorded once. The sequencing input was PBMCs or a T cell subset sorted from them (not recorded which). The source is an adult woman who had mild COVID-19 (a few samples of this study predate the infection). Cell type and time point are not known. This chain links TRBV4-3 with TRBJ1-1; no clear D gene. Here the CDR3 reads CASSQDWGEAFF. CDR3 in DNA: TGCGCTAGCAGCCAAGACTGGGGTGAAGCTTTCTTT.